This entry features one TCR beta chain sequence. Its antigen is as yet unknown. Patients all relapsed after autologous stem cell transplantation, and there was variation in brentuximab vedotin exposure. This sample was taken from a study of PD-1 blockade in classical Hodgkin lymphoma. Across the study: The nivolumab dose that patients received was 3 mg/kg, given intravenously every 2 weeks. Study-wide results and caveats: Complete responders entered with baseline diversity on par with newly diagnosed patients, the results showed. TCR diversity at baseline was reported to be reduced in newly diagnosed patients relative to healthy donors. Differences between repertoires have undefined causes, possibly disease activity or prior therapy.

Here immunoSEQ multiplex PCR was the method, and the copy in TCRdb shows in-frame clones only, minus some. The table shows 95,000 to 100,000 clones, with about 89% occurring only once. Unmatched junction bases numbered 5, after V lost 5 bases and J lost 2 bases. Per the germline V gene, CDR1 is SGHDN and CDR2 is FVKESK. The CDR3 loop spans 15 amino acids. The sample was peripheral blood mononuclear cells (PBMCs), taken before the second cycle of nivolumab. The sequence was collected from a human donor with classical Hodgkin lymphoma. V gene TRBV14 combines with J gene TRBJ2-2, with 7 bases that match TRBD1. The CDR3 loop is CASSNRDRNTGELFF. CDR3 DNA sequence: TGTGCCAGCAGCAACCGGGACAGAAACACCGGGGAGCTGTTTTTT. Supplemented by reference TRBV14 and TRBJ2-2, the full variable domain reads EAGVTQFPSHSVIEKGQTVTLRCDPISGHDNLYWYRRVMGKEIKFLLHFVKESKQDESGMPNNRFLAERTGGTYSTLKVQPAELEDSGVYFCASSNRDRNTGELFFGEGSRLTVL.